These T cell receptor beta chains were read from a single sample in a study of blood T cell repertoires in COVID-19. Clones were sequenced by immunoSEQ multiplex PCR, and TCRdb holds only the in-frame ones, with some missing. The sample yields 35,000 to 55,000 clones, about 87% seen once. Sequencing was carried out using peripheral blood. The receptors originated from a human donor in a cohort sampled during active COVID-19. Both conserved end residues are part of each CDR3. Each record gives: J gene, V gene, clone size, D gene, CDR3 length, CDR3 DNA, CDR3 protein. The D gene is left open where the match is weak. For some rows the clone size is stated as once, few or many, or as a class when expanded; others skip it.

j_call: TRBJ2-1; v_call: TRBV24-1; clone_size: .; d_call: TRBD1; cdr3_length: 16; cdr3_nt: TGTGCCACCAGTGATCCACCGGGACAGGGGGCCCATGAGCAGTTCTTC; cdr3_aa: CATSDPPGQGAHEQFF
j_call: TRBJ2-1; v_call: TRBV10-3; clone_size: .; d_call: TRBD2; cdr3_length: 16; cdr3_nt: TGTGCCATCAGTGTACAGCGGGAGGTAGGTCGGAATGAGCAGTTCTTC; cdr3_aa: CAISVQREVGRNEQFF
j_call: TRBJ1-1; v_call: TRBV10-3; clone_size: .; d_call: .; cdr3_length: 13; cdr3_nt: TGTGCCATCTCGTCCACTTGGAACACTGAAGCTTTCTTT; cdr3_aa: CAISSTWNTEAFF
j_call: TRBJ1-6; v_call: TRBV19; clone_size: few; d_call: .; cdr3_length: 12; cdr3_nt: TGTGCCAGTAGTATTCCAAATTCACCCCTCCACTTT; cdr3_aa: CASSIPNSPLHF
j_call: TRBJ2-3; v_call: TRBV29-1; clone_size: .; d_call: TRBD2; cdr3_length: 15; cdr3_nt: TGCAGCGTTGAGGGCTTGAGCGGGAGCCCAGATACGCAGTATTTT; cdr3_aa: CSVEGLSGSPDTQYF
j_call: TRBJ2-7; v_call: TRBV6-5; clone_size: .; d_call: .; cdr3_length: 13; cdr3_nt: TGTGCCAGCAGCCGTCTTCCTAGTGGCGAGCAGTACTTC; cdr3_aa: CASSRLPSGEQYF
j_call: TRBJ2-5; v_call: TRBV7-8; clone_size: .; d_call: TRBD2; cdr3_length: 16; cdr3_nt: TGTGCCAGCAGCCCATCGGGGGGGGGTAAGTTGGAGACCCAGTACTTC; cdr3_aa: CASSPSGGGKLETQYF
j_call: TRBJ2-5; v_call: TRBV28; clone_size: .; d_call: .; cdr3_length: 14; cdr3_nt: TGTGCCAGCAGCCCCCGGAGGGGTGGAGAGACCCAGTACTTC; cdr3_aa: CASSPRRGGETQYF
j_call: TRBJ1-2; v_call: TRBV6-5; clone_size: .; d_call: .; cdr3_length: 14; cdr3_nt: TGTGCCAGCAGGACAGGTGTTAATAACTATGGCTACACCTTC; cdr3_aa: CASRTGVNNYGYTF
j_call: TRBJ2-1; v_call: TRBV28; clone_size: .; d_call: TRBD1; cdr3_length: 12; cdr3_nt: TGTGCCAGCGGGACAGCTCACAATGAGCAGTTCTTC; cdr3_aa: CASGTAHNEQFF
j_call: TRBJ1-2; v_call: TRBV28; clone_size: .; d_call: .; cdr3_length: 15; cdr3_nt: TGTGCCAGCAGTTTACGGCAGGCAGCTAACTATGGCTACACCTTC; cdr3_aa: CASSLRQAANYGYTF
j_call: TRBJ1-1; v_call: TRBV7-2; clone_size: .; d_call: .; cdr3_length: 12; cdr3_nt: TGTGCCAGCAGCTTAGATCTTGGCCCAGCTTTCTTT; cdr3_aa: CASSLDLGPAFF
j_call: TRBJ2-7; v_call: TRBV6-5; clone_size: .; d_call: TRBD2; cdr3_length: 15; cdr3_nt: TGTGCCAGCAGTCCGACTAGCGGGAGTCTCTACGAGCAGTACTTC; cdr3_aa: CASSPTSGSLYEQYF
j_call: TRBJ2-6; v_call: TRBV6-6; clone_size: once; d_call: TRBD1; cdr3_length: 20; cdr3_nt: TGTGCCAGCAGCCTCTCTTATCCTGGACAGGGCCGCTCTGGGGCCAACGTCCTGACTTTC; cdr3_aa: CASSLSYPGQGRSGANVLTF
j_call: TRBJ1-3; v_call: TRBV28; clone_size: .; d_call: .; cdr3_length: 14; cdr3_nt: TGTGCCAGCAGTGTCCGGACATTGGGAAACACCATATATTTT; cdr3_aa: CASSVRTLGNTIYF
j_call: TRBJ2-3; v_call: TRBV28; clone_size: .; d_call: TRBD1; cdr3_length: 16; cdr3_nt: TGTGCCAGCAGTTTAAGGTGGACAGGGGTAACAGATACGCAGTATTTT; cdr3_aa: CASSLRWTGVTDTQYF
j_call: TRBJ1-3; v_call: TRBV6-5; clone_size: .; d_call: TRBD1; cdr3_length: 13; cdr3_nt: TGTGCCACCAGACAGGGCGTAGTGGACACCATATATTTT; cdr3_aa: CATRQGVVDTIYF
j_call: TRBJ2-1; v_call: TRBV19; clone_size: .; d_call: .; cdr3_length: 15; cdr3_nt: TGTGCCAGTATCAATGTGGCGGGGCTTGGGAATGAGCAGTTCTTC; cdr3_aa: CASINVAGLGNEQFF
j_call: TRBJ2-7; v_call: TRBV12-3/TRBV12-4; clone_size: .; d_call: TRBD2; cdr3_length: 12; cdr3_nt: TGTGCCAGCACCCGGGGGGGCAGGGAGCAGTACTTC; cdr3_aa: CASTRGGREQYF
j_call: TRBJ2-5; v_call: TRBV2; clone_size: .; d_call: TRBD1; cdr3_length: 15; cdr3_nt: TGTGCCAGCAGCGTCGAGGGGGCGCGTCGGGAGACCCAGTACTTC; cdr3_aa: CASSVEGARRETQYF
j_call: TRBJ2-3; v_call: TRBV5-1; clone_size: .; d_call: .; cdr3_length: 16; cdr3_nt: TGCGCCAGCAGCTCCGATCCATGGACAGACACAGATACGCAGTATTTT; cdr3_aa: CASSSDPWTDTDTQYF
j_call: TRBJ2-2; v_call: TRBV10-3; clone_size: once; d_call: TRBD1; cdr3_length: 18; cdr3_nt: TGTGCCATCAGTGAGTCGGCTTCAGGGGGCTCGAACACCGGGGAGCTGTTTTTT; cdr3_aa: CAISESASGGSNTGELFF
j_call: TRBJ2-3; v_call: TRBV19; clone_size: .; d_call: .; cdr3_length: 15; cdr3_nt: TGTGCCACCCAGCCTTTACTAGGTGGCACAGATACGCAGTATTTT; cdr3_aa: CATQPLLGGTDTQYF
j_call: TRBJ2-3; v_call: TRBV24-1; clone_size: .; d_call: .; cdr3_length: 14; cdr3_nt: TGTGCCACCCAGGCGGGTCTAAGGGCAGATACGCAGTATTTT; cdr3_aa: CATQAGLRADTQYF
j_call: TRBJ2-1; v_call: TRBV4-3; clone_size: once; d_call: TRBD2; cdr3_length: 21; cdr3_nt: TGCGCCAGCAGCCAAAAACCCTCAGGGCTAGCGGGAGGACTCTCCTACAATGAGCAGTTCTTC; cdr3_aa: CASSQKPSGLAGGLSYNEQFF
j_call: TRBJ2-6; v_call: TRBV2; clone_size: .; d_call: .; cdr3_length: 16; cdr3_nt: TGTGCCAGCAGTGGTCAACCTAGTACCGGGGCCAACGTCCTGACTTTC; cdr3_aa: CASSGQPSTGANVLTF
j_call: TRBJ2-7; v_call: TRBV19; clone_size: .; d_call: .; cdr3_length: 13; cdr3_nt: TGTGCCAGTAGTATACGTCCGGGCTACGAGCAGTACTTC; cdr3_aa: CASSIRPGYEQYF
j_call: TRBJ2-5; v_call: TRBV7-9; clone_size: .; d_call: .; cdr3_length: 16; cdr3_nt: TGTGCCAGCAGCTTGCTCTGGGAGGGGGTCCCGGAGACCCAGTACTTC; cdr3_aa: CASSLLWEGVPETQYF